The source of this T cell receptor (beta chain) is a study of identical twins. Study-wide results and limits: Where beta out-of-frame sequences were concerned, excess twin sharing was weaker.

The CDR3 extends over 17 amino acids. Germline V lookup: CDR1 MGHRA, CDR2 YSYEKL. V gave up 4 bases and J gave up 6 bases; unmatched junction bases: 7. TCRdb reprocessed the 5' RACE reads with MiXCR, giving one entry per CDR3 protein. The sample has about 900,000 distinct CDR3 sequences, about 12% seen once. Everyone who gave samples was a healthy Caucasian. Comment on this clonotype: Its matching antigen is unknown.

These records were also assigned to another study, of yellow fever vaccine responses in identical twins.

This receptor was identified in a young woman in good health. Sequenced material: PBMCs. The chain carries TRBV4-1 and TRBJ2-1; 15 positions match TRBD2. DNA of the CDR3: TGCGCCAGCAGCCGAGGACTAGCGGGAGGGGTGGGCAATGAGCAGTTCTTC. Its protein product is CASSRGLAGGVGNEQFF.